This TCR beta chain comes out of a study of CD8 T cells in Susac syndrome. The V gene lost 1 base and the J gene lost 0 bases, with 0 bases spanning the gap. CDR3 length equals 13 residues. The V gene's germline CDR1 is PRHDT and CDR2 FYEKMQ (reference sequence). TEMRA cells were FACS-enriched, and CD8+ and CD4+ T cells were isolated negatively. Random hexamers served to reverse transcribe roughly 0.5 to 1 ug RNA. With immunoSEQ multiplex PCR, TCR beta CDR3 was amplified across 54 Vbeta and 13 Jbeta. TCRdb reprocessed the immunoSEQ multiplex PCR reads via MiXCR and lists one record per CDR3 protein. The table has some 57,000 distinct CDR3 sequences, around 90% seen once.

The sample comprised CD8+ T cells from PBMCs. The receptor was derived from a human donor in good health. This sequence joins TRBV13 and TRBJ1-4, with D unresolved. The DNA for the CDR3 is TGTGCCAGCAGCTTAGCAACTAATGAAAAACTGTTTTTT. It yields the protein CASSLATNEKLFF.